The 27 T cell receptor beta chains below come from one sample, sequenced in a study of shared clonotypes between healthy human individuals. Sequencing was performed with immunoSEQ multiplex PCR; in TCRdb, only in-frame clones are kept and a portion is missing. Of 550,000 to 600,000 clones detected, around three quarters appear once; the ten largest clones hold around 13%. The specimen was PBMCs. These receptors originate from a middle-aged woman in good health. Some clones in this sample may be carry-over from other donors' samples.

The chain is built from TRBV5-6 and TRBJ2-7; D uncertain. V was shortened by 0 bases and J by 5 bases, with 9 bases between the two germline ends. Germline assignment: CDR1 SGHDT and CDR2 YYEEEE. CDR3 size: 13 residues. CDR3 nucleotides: TGTGCCAGCAGCTTGGGGAGAGGTAACGAGCAGTACTTC. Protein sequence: CASSLGRGNEQYF.

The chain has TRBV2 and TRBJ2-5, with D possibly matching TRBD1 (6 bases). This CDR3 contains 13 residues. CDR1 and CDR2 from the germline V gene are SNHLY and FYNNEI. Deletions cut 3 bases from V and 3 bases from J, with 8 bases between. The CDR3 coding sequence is TGTGCCAGCAGTGATGCAGGGGAAGAGACCCAGTACTTC. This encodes CASSDAGEETQYF. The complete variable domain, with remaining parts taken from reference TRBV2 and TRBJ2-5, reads EPEVTQTPSHQVTQMGQEVILRCVPISNHLYFYWYRQILGQKVEFLVSFYNNEISEKSEIFDDQFSVERPDGSNFTLKIRSTKLEDSAMYFCASSDAGEETQYFGPGTRLLVL.

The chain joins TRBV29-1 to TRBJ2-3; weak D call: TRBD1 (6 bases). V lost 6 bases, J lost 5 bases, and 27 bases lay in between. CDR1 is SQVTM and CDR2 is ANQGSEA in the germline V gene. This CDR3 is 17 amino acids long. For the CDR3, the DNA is TGCAGCGTCTCGGCAATACGACAGGCCACTCTGGTAGATACGCAGTATTTT. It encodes CSVSAIRQATLVDTQYF.

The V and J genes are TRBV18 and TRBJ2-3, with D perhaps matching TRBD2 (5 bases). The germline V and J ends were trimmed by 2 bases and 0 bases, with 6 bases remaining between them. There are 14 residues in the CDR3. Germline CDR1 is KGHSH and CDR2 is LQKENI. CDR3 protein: CASSPEGSTDTQYF. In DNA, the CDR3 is TGTGCCAGCTCACCAGAGGGAAGCACAGATACGCAGTATTTT.

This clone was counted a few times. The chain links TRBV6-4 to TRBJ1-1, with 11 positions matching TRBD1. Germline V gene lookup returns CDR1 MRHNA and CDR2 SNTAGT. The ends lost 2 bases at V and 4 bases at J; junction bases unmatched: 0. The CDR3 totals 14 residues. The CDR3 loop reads CASSDGTGGTEAFF. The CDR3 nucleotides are TGTGCCAGCAGTGACGGGACAGGGGGCACTGAAGCTTTCTTT.

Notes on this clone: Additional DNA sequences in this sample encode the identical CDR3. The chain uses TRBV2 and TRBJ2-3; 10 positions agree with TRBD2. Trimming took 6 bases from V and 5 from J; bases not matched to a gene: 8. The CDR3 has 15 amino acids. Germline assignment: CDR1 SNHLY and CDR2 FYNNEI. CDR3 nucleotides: TGTGCCAGCAGGAAGCGGGAGGGCCTAGGAGATACGCAGTATTTT. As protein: CASRKREGLGDTQYF.

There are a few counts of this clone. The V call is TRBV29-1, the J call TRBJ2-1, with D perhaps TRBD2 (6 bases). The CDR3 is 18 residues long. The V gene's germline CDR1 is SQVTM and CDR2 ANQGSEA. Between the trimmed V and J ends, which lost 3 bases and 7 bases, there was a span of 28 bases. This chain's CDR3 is CSVDPLVVAGPLKNEQFF. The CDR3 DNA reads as TGCAGCGTTGATCCCCTCGTGGTGGCGGGACCCCTGAAAAATGAGCAGTTCTTC.

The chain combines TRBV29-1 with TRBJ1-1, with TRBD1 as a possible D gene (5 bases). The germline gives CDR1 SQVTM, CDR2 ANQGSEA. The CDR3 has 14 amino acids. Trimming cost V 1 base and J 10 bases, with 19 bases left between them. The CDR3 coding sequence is TGCAGCGTTGAAGCTGGCAGCTCGGGGGAAGGAGCTTTCTTT. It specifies CSVEAGSSGEGAFF.

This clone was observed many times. CDR3 sequence (DNA): TGTGCCAGCAACTTCCGGGGACAGGGCGGCGACGAGCAGTACTTC. Translation gives CASNFRGQGGDEQYF. The chain recombines TRBV5-5 with TRBJ2-7; 9 bases line up with TRBD1. Germline CDR1 and CDR2: SGHKS and YYEKEE (reference sequence). With V trimmed by 6 bases and J by 5 bases, 12 bases remained unmatched. This CDR3 spans 15 amino acids.

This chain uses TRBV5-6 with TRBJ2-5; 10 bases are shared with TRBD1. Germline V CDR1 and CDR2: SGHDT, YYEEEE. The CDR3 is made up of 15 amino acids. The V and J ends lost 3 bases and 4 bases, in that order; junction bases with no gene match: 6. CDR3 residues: CASSSRTGGGETQYF. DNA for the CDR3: TGTGCCAGCAGCTCCCGGACAGGGGGTGGAGAGACCCAGTACTTC.

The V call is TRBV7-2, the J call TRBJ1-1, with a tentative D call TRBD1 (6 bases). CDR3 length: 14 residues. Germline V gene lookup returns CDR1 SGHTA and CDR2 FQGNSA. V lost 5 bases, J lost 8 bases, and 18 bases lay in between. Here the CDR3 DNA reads TGTGCCAGCAGCACCTACGTAGGGACACTGGAAGCTTTCTTT. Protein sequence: CASSTYVGTLEAFF.

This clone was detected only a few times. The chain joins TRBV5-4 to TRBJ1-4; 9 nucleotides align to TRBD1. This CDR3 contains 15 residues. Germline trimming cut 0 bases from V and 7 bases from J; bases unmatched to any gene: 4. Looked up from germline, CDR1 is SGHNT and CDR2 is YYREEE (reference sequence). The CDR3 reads CASSLGDRATEKLFF. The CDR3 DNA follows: TGTGCCAGCAGCTTGGGGGACAGGGCTACTGAAAAACTGTTTTTT. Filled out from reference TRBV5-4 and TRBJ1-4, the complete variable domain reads ETGVTQSPTHLIKTRGQQVTLRCSSQSGHNTVSWYQQALGQGPQFIFQYYREEENGRGNFPPRFSGLQFPNYSSELNVNALELDDSALYLCASSLGDRATEKLFFGSGTQLSVL.

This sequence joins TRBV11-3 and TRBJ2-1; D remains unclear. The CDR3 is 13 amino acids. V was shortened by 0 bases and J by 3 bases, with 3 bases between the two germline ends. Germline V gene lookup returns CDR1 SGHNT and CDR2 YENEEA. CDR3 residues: CASSLERYNEQFF. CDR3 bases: TGTGCCAGCAGCTTAGAGCGCTACAATGAGCAGTTCTTC.

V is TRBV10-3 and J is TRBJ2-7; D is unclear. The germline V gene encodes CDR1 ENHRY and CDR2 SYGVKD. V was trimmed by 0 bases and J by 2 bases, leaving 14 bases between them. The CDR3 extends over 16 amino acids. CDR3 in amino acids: CAISESGRSITYEQYF. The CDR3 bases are TGTGCCATCAGTGAGTCCGGCAGGAGCATTACCTACGAGCAGTACTTC.

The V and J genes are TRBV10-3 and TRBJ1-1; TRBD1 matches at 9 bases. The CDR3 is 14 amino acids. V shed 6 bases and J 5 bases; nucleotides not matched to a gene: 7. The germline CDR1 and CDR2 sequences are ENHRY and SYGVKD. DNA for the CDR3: TGTGCCATCAGAAGGGACAGGGAAGGAACTGAAGCTTTCTTT. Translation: CAIRRDREGTEAFF.

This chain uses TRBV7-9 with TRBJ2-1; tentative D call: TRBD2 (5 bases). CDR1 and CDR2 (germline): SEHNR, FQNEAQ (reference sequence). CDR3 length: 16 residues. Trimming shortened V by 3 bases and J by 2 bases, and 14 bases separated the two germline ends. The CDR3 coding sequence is TGTGCCAGCAGCTTGTGGGAGAATAGCCCCTACAATGAGCAGTTCTTC. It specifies CASSLWENSPYNEQFF. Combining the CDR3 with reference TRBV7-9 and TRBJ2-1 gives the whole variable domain DTGVSQNPRHKITKRGQNVTFRCDPISEHNRLYWYRQTLGQGPEFLTYFQNEAQLEKSRLLSDRFSAERPKGSFSTLEIQRTEQGDSAMYLCASSLWENSPYNEQFFGPGTRLTVL.

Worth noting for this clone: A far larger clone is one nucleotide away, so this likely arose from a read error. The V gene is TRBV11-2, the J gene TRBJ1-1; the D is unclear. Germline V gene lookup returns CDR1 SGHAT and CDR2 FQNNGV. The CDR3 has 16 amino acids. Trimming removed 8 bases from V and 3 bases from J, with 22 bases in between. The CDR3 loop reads CASGSPEWIRDTEAFF. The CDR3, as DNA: TGTGCCAGCGGCTCCCCTGAGTGGATTCGGGACACTGAAGCTTTCTTT.

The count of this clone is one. CDR3 loop: CASSKLPHSNQPQHF. CDR3 bases: TGTGCCAGCAGCAAACTACCCCATAGCAATCAGCCCCAGCATTTT. The chain employs TRBV21-1 and TRBJ1-5. TRBV21-1 is tagged as a pseudogene. The CDR3 runs 15 residues.

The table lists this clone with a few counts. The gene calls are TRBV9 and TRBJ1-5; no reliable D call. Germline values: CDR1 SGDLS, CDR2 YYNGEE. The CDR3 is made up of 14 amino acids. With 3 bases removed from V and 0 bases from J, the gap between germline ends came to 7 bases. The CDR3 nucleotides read TGTGCCAGCAGCGACACACATAGCAATCAGCCCCAGCATTTT. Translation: CASSDTHSNQPQHF.

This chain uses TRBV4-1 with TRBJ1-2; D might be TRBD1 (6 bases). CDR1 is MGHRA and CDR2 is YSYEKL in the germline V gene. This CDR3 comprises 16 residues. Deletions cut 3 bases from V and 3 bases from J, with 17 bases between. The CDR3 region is CASSQPGQKLDYGYTF. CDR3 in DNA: TGCGCCAGCAGCCAGCCGGGACAAAAGCTGGACTATGGCTACACCTTC.

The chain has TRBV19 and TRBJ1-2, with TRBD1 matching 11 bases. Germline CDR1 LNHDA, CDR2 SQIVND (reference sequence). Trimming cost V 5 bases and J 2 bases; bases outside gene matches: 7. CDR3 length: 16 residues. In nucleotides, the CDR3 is TGTGCCAGTAGTGGACAGGGGGCTCTGGGGAACTATGGCTACACCTTC. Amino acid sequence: CASSGQGALGNYGYTF.

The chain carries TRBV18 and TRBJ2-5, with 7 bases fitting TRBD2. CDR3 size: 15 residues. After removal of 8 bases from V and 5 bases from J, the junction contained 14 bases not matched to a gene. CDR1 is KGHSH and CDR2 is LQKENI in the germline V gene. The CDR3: CASTQAGTAEETQYF. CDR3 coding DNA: TGTGCCAGCACACAAGCGGGGACTGCCGAGGAGACCCAGTACTTC.

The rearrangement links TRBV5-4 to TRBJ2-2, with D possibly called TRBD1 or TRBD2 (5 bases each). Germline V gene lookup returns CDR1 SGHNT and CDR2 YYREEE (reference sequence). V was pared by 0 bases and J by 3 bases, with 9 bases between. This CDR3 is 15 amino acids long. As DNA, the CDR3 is TGTGCCAGCAGCTTGGTACAGGAGGACACCGGGGAGCTGTTTTTT. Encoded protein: CASSLVQEDTGELFF.

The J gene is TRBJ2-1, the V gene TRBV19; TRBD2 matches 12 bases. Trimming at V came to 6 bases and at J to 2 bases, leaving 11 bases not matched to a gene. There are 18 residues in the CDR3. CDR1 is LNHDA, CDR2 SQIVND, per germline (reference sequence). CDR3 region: CASSPRLAGGSTYNEQFF. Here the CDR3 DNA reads TGTGCCAGTAGCCCCCGCCTAGCGGGAGGGTCCACCTACAATGAGCAGTTCTTC.

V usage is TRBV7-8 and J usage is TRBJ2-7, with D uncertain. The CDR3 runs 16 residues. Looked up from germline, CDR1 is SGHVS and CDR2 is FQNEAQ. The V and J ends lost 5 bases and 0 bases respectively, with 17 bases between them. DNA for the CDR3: TGTGCCAGCAGCCGAAATGCGGTGGGTAACTCCTACGAGCAGTACTTC. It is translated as CASSRNAVGNSYEQYF.

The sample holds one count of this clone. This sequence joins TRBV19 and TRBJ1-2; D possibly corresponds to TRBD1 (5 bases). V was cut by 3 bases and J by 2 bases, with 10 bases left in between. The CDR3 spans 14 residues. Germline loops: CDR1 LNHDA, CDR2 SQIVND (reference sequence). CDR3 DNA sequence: TGTGCCAGTAGTATCAAATCAGGGAACTATGGCTACACCTTC. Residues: CASSIKSGNYGYTF. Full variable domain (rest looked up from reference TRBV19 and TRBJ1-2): DGGITQSPKYLFRKEGQNVTLSCEQNLNHDAMYWYRQDPGQGLRLIYYSQIVNDFQKGDIAEGYSVSREKKESFPLTVTSAQKNPTAFYLCASSIKSGNYGYTFGSGTRLTVV.

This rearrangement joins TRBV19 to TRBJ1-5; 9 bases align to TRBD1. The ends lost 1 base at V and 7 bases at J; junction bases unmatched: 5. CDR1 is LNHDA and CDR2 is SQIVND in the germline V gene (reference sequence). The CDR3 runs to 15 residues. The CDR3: CASSIGNRGLQPQHF. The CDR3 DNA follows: TGTGCCAGTAGTATAGGTAACAGGGGGCTCCAGCCCCAGCATTTT.